The next 20 T cell receptor beta chains were all read from a single sample in a study of CD8 T cells in ankylosing spondylitis. MiXCR was run by TCRdb on the 5' RACE reads, yielding one entry per CDR3 protein. The sample contains some 220,000 distinct CDR3 sequences, 10% to 13% of which appear only once. The specimen was blood, either unsorted or a sorted T cell fraction (not recorded which). The receptor source for this set is a male donor with ankylosing spondylitis or in good health (not recorded which).

The J gene is TRBJ2-7, the V gene TRBV20-1, with D possibly TRBD2 on 5 matching bases. The CDR3 has 13 residues. CDR1 is DFQATT and CDR2 is SNEGSKA in the germline V gene (reference sequence). Trimming pared 8 bases from V and 2 bases from J, leaving 16 bases between. The CDR3 is CSTQTGYPYEQYF. As DNA, the CDR3 is TGCAGTACTCAGACGGGATACCCCTACGAGCAGTACTTC.

This clonotype was detected many times. The chain combines TRBV7-2 with TRBJ2-3; D may be TRBD2 (5 bases). CDR1 and CDR2 from the germline V gene are SGHTA and FQGNSA. The CDR3 runs 13 residues. Trimming removed 7 bases at V and 5 bases at J, with 13 bases between. CDR3 in amino acids: CASTSREGDTQYF. The CDR3 DNA reads as TGTGCCAGCACGAGCCGGGAAGGAGATACGCAGTATTTT.

This clonotype showed up just a few times. The rearrangement joins TRBV3-1 to TRBJ1-2; 8 bases fit TRBD1. The junction had 7 bases not matched to a gene; V was cut back by 8 bases and J by 8 bases. The germline V gene has CDR1 LGHDT and CDR2 YNNKEL (reference sequence). The CDR3 extends over 12 amino acids. The CDR3 DNA sequence: TGTGCCAGCTCGTCAGGGGGCGGCGGCTACACCTTC. As protein: CASSSGGGGYTF.

V is TRBV20-1 and J is TRBJ2-5; 7 bases fit TRBD2. Germline V gives CDR1 DFQATT, CDR2 SNEGSKA (reference sequence). The CDR3 loop spans 13 amino acids. V lost 6 bases to trimming and J lost 4 bases; unmatched junction nucleotides: 8. The CDR3 spells CSAQPSSGETQYF. The CDR3 nucleotides are TGCAGTGCGCAGCCGTCTAGCGGAGAGACCCAGTACTTC.

This clonotype was seen many times. The chain has TRBV7-2 and TRBJ2-1, with no clear D. The V gene lost 7 bases and the J gene lost 6 bases, with 13 bases spanning the gap. CDR1 SGHTA and CDR2 FQGNSA come from the germline V gene. The CDR3 contains 13 residues. The CDR3, as DNA: TGTGCCAGCAAAGAGACTTCCACCAATGAGCAGTTCTTC. The encoded protein is CASKETSTNEQFF. Full variable domain (rest looked up from reference TRBV7-2 and TRBJ2-1): GAGVSQSPSNKVTEKGKDVELRCDPISGHTALYWYRQSLGQGLEFLIYFQGNSAPDKSGLPSDRFSAERTGGSVSTLTIQRTQQEDSAVYLCASKETSTNEQFFGPGTRLTVL.

This clonotype was picked up many times. The conserved final phenylalanine or tryptophan is absent from the CDR3, which likely points to a read error. The DNA is left out, because the CDR3 cannot be placed on it with certainty; the CDR3 is given as TCRdb lists it. The V call is TRBV3-1, the J call TRBJ2-1; TRBD1, the table's D call, lacks a check against the DNA. The CDR3 totals 11 residues, both ends included. The V gene's germline CDR1 is LGHDT and CDR2 YNNKEL (reference sequence). CDR3 sequence reads: CASSLGQGLTL.

There are a few counts of this clonotype. The chain carries TRBV7-9 and TRBJ1-2, with D unclear. There are 12 residues in the CDR3. Germline CDR1 reads SEHNR; CDR2 reads FQNEAQ (reference sequence). Trimming left V 4 bases short and J 1 base short, with 4 bases between. The CDR3 is CASSYNNYGYTF. CDR3 nucleotide sequence: TGTGCCAGCAGCTATAATAACTATGGCTACACCTTC. Using reference TRBV7-9 and TRBJ1-2 for the parts outside the CDR3, the full variable domain is DTGVSQNPRHKITKRGQNVTFRCDPISEHNRLYWYRQTLGQGPEFLTYFQNEAQLEKSRLLSDRFSAERPKGSFSTLEIQRTEQGDSAMYLCASSYNNYGYTFGSGTRLTVV.

This chain links TRBV20-1 with TRBJ2-1, with 9 bases aligning to TRBD2. CDR3 length: 16 residues. J was trimmed by 9 bases and V by 2 bases; bases with no gene match: 14. Per the germline V gene, CDR1 is DFQATT and CDR2 is SNEGSKA (reference sequence). The CDR3 region is CSARLAGSRGHGEQFF. DNA for the CDR3: TGCAGTGCTAGACTAGCGGGGAGCAGGGGTCATGGTGAGCAGTTCTTC.

There are many counts of this clonotype. V usage is TRBV28 and J usage is TRBJ2-5; 8 nucleotides line up with TRBD1. The junction had 10 bases not matched to a gene; V was cut back by 5 bases and J by 5 bases. This CDR3 has 15 amino acids. Germline assignment: CDR1 MDHEN and CDR2 SYDVKM. The CDR3 spells CASSPQGARVETQYF. The CDR3 region has the DNA TGTGCCAGCAGTCCCCAGGGGGCGCGGGTGGAGACCCAGTACTTC.

The chain couples TRBV5-6 to TRBJ2-2; D not resolved. The V gene's germline CDR1 is SGHDT and CDR2 YYEEEE. CDR3 length: 15 residues. V lost 0 bases to trimming and J lost 1 base, with 7 bases between them. DNA of the CDR3: TGTGCCAGCAGCTTGGACGCCTGGAACACCGGGGAGCTGTTTTTT. Its protein is CASSLDAWNTGELFF.

On this clonotype itself: This sequence may be a read error, since a much larger clone differs from it by one base. The chain carries TRBV5-1 and TRBJ2-7, with a possible D match to TRBD1 (6 bases). The V and J ends lost 0 bases and 2 bases respectively, with 9 bases between them. The CDR3 has 14 residues. Germline CDR1 and CDR2: SGHRS and YFSETQ. The CDR3 sequence: CASSLGTVAYEQYF. The CDR3 bases are TGCGCCAGCAGCTTGGGGACAGTTGCCTACGAGCAGTACTTC.

There are many counts of this clonotype. The rearrangement links TRBV3-1 to TRBJ1-6, with D maybe TRBD1 (6 bases). Germline V gives CDR1 LGHDT, CDR2 YNNKEL (reference sequence). The CDR3 runs 14 residues. The V gene lost 6 bases and the J gene lost 6 bases, with 12 bases spanning the gap. CDR3 loop: CASRLQGLNSPLHF. The CDR3, as DNA: TGTGCCAGCAGGCTACAGGGTCTTAATTCACCCCTCCACTTT.

This clonotype has at least ten counts. The chain joins TRBV15 to TRBJ1-2; TRBD1 might be the D (5 bases). Looked up from germline, CDR1 is LNHNV and CDR2 is YYDKDF (reference sequence). CDR3 length equals 14 residues. Trimming left V 0 bases short and J 4 bases short, with 9 bases between. In nucleotides, the CDR3 is TGTGCCACCAGCAGAGAAGGGGAAGTCTATGGCTACACCTTC. It codes for CATSREGEVYGYTF.

This clonotype was picked up many times. The V call is TRBV10-3, the J call TRBJ2-7; 8 nucleotides agree with TRBD2. The CDR3 extends over 16 amino acids. Losses at the gene ends were 6 bases for V and 6 bases for J; bases not matched to a gene: 16. Germline V gives CDR1 ENHRY, CDR2 SYGVKD. The CDR3 sequence: CAISTVGGAVDGEQYF. CDR3 sequence (DNA): TGTGCCATCAGCACGGTCGGGGGGGCAGTAGATGGCGAGCAGTACTTC.

This clonotype was seen ten or more times. The gene calls are TRBV14 and TRBJ2-1; D is ambiguous. V was clipped by 0 bases and J by 6 bases, with 9 bases between them. This CDR3 spans 14 amino acids. Germline lookup yields CDR1 SGHDN and CDR2 FVKESK. The CDR3 DNA reads TGTGCCAGCAGCCAAGATCTCCGGCCCAATGAGCAGTTCTTC. Translating gives CASSQDLRPNEQFF.

V gene TRBV20-1 combines with J gene TRBJ2-1; D remains unclear. The V end lost 5 bases, the J end lost 10 bases, and 18 bases lay between the germline ends. The V gene's germline CDR1 is DFQATT and CDR2 SNEGSKA (reference sequence). The CDR3 contains 13 residues. The CDR3 DNA follows: TGCAGTGCTGGCAGACAAAGCCTAGGGGAGCAGTTCTTC. It translates to CSAGRQSLGEQFF.

This clonotype was recorded at least ten times. V usage is TRBV5-1 and J usage is TRBJ2-3; 7 bases align to TRBD1. Germline CDR1 SGHRS, CDR2 YFSETQ. The CDR3 covers 15 residues. Trimming cost V 4 bases and J 2 bases; bases outside gene matches: 7. CDR3 DNA: TGCGCCAGCAGCGACCTGGGACAGCACACAGATACGCAGTATTTT. It translates to CASSDLGQHTDTQYF.

This rearrangement joins TRBV18 to TRBJ2-2; D may be TRBD1 (5 bases). Germline V gene lookup returns CDR1 KGHSH and CDR2 LQKENI. The V end was cut by 3 bases, the J end by 2 bases, with 10 bases between. CDR3 length: 15 residues. The CDR3 coding sequence is TGTGCCAGCTCACCGTCACAGGATAACACCGGGGAGCTGTTTTTT. This sequence encodes CASSPSQDNTGELFF.

This clonotype appeared many times. V is TRBV2 and J is TRBJ2-7; 7 bases are a match to TRBD1. CDR3 length equals 16 residues. The J segment lost 2 bases and the V segment lost 6 bases, leaving 13 bases of the junction unmatched. Germline lookup yields CDR1 SNHLY and CDR2 FYNNEI. The CDR3 loop reads CASSDQKQGSPYEQYF. The CDR3 DNA follows: TGTGCCAGCAGCGACCAAAAACAGGGGTCCCCCTACGAGCAGTACTTC. The variable domain in full, with the rest retrieved from reference TRBV2 and TRBJ2-7, is EPEVTQTPSHQVTQMGQEVILRCVPISNHLYFYWYRQILGQKVEFLVSFYNNEISEKSEIFDDQFSVERPDGSNFTLKIRSTKLEDSAMYFCASSDQKQGSPYEQYFGPGTRLTVT.

In its sample, this clonotype was seen many times. The rearrangement links TRBV29-1 to TRBJ1-2; D unclear. The CDR3 is made up of 13 amino acids. Germline lookup yields CDR1 SQVTM and CDR2 ANQGSEA. V shed 5 bases and J shed 4 bases, with 14 bases lying between them. The CDR3 sequence: CSVRAEDRYGYTF. The CDR3 DNA is TGCAGCGTTAGAGCGGAGGACCGCTATGGCTACACCTTC.